Below are 25 T cell receptor beta chains sequenced from a single sample in a study of blood T cell repertoires in COVID-19. The data were produced by immunoSEQ multiplex PCR, yet TCRdb's version contains in-frame clones alone and is incomplete. The data show under 250,000 clones, 70% to 90% seen once. Material: peripheral blood. The receptors come from a woman aged 60-70 years with active or convalescent COVID-19.

The V gene is TRBV2, the J gene TRBJ1-5, with TRBD1 matching over 11 bases. The ends lost 6 bases at V and 6 bases at J; junction bases unmatched: 7. The CDR3 extends over 15 amino acids. Germline-derived CDR1 and CDR2 are SNHLY and FYNNEI. As DNA, the CDR3 is TGTGCCAGCAGCGCTGGACAGGGGGCCGCTCAGCCCCAGCATTTT. Translating gives CASSAGQGAAQPQHF.

Remarks on this clone: Other DNA sequences in this sample translate to the same CDR3. This chain joins TRBV5-4 and TRBJ2-3; D might be TRBD1 (6 bases). The V end lost 0 bases, the J end lost 5 bases, and 10 bases lay between the germline ends. The CDR3 runs to 14 residues. The germline V gene has CDR1 SGHNT and CDR2 YYREEE (reference sequence). In DNA form, the CDR3 reads TGTGCCAGCAGCTTGGCAGGGGTTCAAGATACGCAGTATTTT. It yields the protein CASSLAGVQDTQYF. Full variable domain (missing parts from reference TRBV5-4 and TRBJ2-3): ETGVTQSPTHLIKTRGQQVTLRCSSQSGHNTVSWYQQALGQGPQFIFQYYREEENGRGNFPPRFSGLQFPNYSSELNVNALELDDSALYLCASSLAGVQDTQYFGPGTRLTVL.

The V call is TRBV5-1, the J call TRBJ2-7, with D hard to call. The germline gives CDR1 SGHRS, CDR2 YFSETQ. The CDR3 extends over 15 amino acids. Trimming removed 2 bases from V and 2 bases from J, with 14 bases in between. CDR3 bases: TGCGCCAGCAGCTTCGGTCCGGCGGCCGCCTACGAGCAGTACTTC. Residues: CASSFGPAAAYEQYF.

The chain recombines TRBV4-1 with TRBJ2-7; D may be TRBD1 (6 bases). V was shortened by 0 bases and J by 3 bases, with 15 bases between the two germline ends. Per germline, CDR1 MGHRA and CDR2 YSYEKL. CDR3 length: 16 residues. The CDR3 protein is CASSQEGAMGVYEQYF. The CDR3 bases are TGCGCCAGCAGCCAAGAGGGGGCAATGGGGGTCTACGAGCAGTACTTC.

The chain joins TRBV5-5 to TRBJ1-5; D might be TRBD1 (5 bases). This CDR3 contains 14 residues. The ends were cut back, 3 bases at V and 6 bases at J, with 13 bases in the middle. Germline CDR1 SGHKS, CDR2 YYEKEE (reference sequence). CDR3 region: CASSSGLSGQPQHF. CDR3 in DNA: TGTGCCAGCAGCTCGGGACTTAGCGGTCAGCCCCAGCATTTT.

The chain carries TRBV7-8 and TRBJ1-2, with D perhaps matching TRBD1 (5 bases). The CDR3 spans 16 residues. The germline V gene encodes CDR1 SGHVS and CDR2 FQNEAQ. Trimming pared 1 base from V and 2 bases from J, leaving 14 bases between. CDR3 sequence: CASSLVGPGGNYGYTF. The DNA of the CDR3 is TGTGCCAGCAGCTTAGTGGGGCCTGGGGGGAACTATGGCTACACCTTC.

The gene calls are TRBV5-4 and TRBJ1-2, with TRBD1 matching over 7 bases. The CDR3 runs 17 residues. J was trimmed by 3 bases and V by 0 bases; bases with no gene match: 11. Looked up from germline, CDR1 is SGHNT and CDR2 is YYREEE (reference sequence). CDR3 DNA: TGTGCCAGCAGCTTGGGGTTGGGGATAGGGGGCGACTATGGCTACACCTTC. Translating it yields CASSLGLGIGGDYGYTF.

The rearrangement links TRBV18 to TRBJ1-2; 7 bases fit TRBD1. V lost 5 bases, J lost 3 bases, and 3 bases stayed unmatched. The CDR3 is 13 residues long. Germline V gives CDR1 KGHSH, CDR2 LQKENI. CDR3 in DNA: TGTGCCAGCTCAGGGGACAGTTACTATGGCTACACCTTC. It is translated as CASSGDSYYGYTF.

The chain uses TRBV6-6 and TRBJ2-1; 11 bases are shared with TRBD2. Germline-derived CDR1 and CDR2 are MNHNY and SVGAGI (reference sequence). This CDR3 is built from 15 residues. V gave up 6 bases and J gave up 5 bases; unmatched junction bases: 6. The DNA of the CDR3 is TGTGCCAGCAGGATACTAGCGGGAGATGACAATGAGCAGTTCTTC. Translating it yields CASRILAGDDNEQFF.

V is TRBV28 and J is TRBJ2-1; TRBD1 matches at 7 bases. Trimming at V came to 5 bases and at J to 12 bases, leaving 4 bases not matched to a gene. There are 11 residues in the CDR3. Germline V gene data show CDR1 as MDHEN and CDR2 as SYDVKM. CDR3 DNA: TGTGCCAGCAGTAATGGGACAGCGCAGTTCTTC. It codes for CASSNGTAQFF.

V and J are TRBV5-5 and TRBJ2-3; D gene ambiguous. Trimming cost V 1 base and J 0 bases, with 9 bases left between them. The CDR3 contains 15 residues. The germline V gene encodes CDR1 SGHKS and CDR2 YYEKEE (reference sequence). The CDR3 is CASSLFTASTDTQYF. CDR3 nucleotide sequence: TGTGCCAGCAGCTTGTTTACAGCAAGCACAGATACGCAGTATTTT.

V usage is TRBV7-3 and J usage is TRBJ2-1; 7 nucleotides align to TRBD2. CDR1 is SGHTA and CDR2 is FQGTGA in the germline V gene. The CDR3 has 13 residues. V gave up 0 bases and J gave up 12 bases; unmatched junction bases: 5. CDR3 sequence: CASSLTLTGGQFF. CDR3 coding DNA: TGTGCCAGCAGCTTAACGTTAACGGGGGGGCAGTTCTTC.

The V and J genes are TRBV19 and TRBJ2-2; perhaps TRBD1 as D (6 bases). Trimming shortened V by 4 bases and J by 6 bases, and 9 bases separated the two germline ends. This CDR3 is built from 13 residues. Germline V lookup: CDR1 LNHDA, CDR2 SQIVND (reference sequence). Here the CDR3 DNA reads TGTGCCAGTAGTAATACAGGGTCCGGGGAGCTGTTTTTT. It codes for CASSNTGSGELFF.

The rearrangement uses TRBV13 and TRBJ2-1; D unresolved. The CDR3 extends over 14 amino acids. Trimming pared 6 bases from V and 5 bases from J, leaving 14 bases between. The germline CDR1 and CDR2 sequences are PRHDT and FYEKMQ (reference sequence). CDR3 DNA: TGTGCCAGCAGAATCTACTCGGTCAACAATGAGCAGTTCTTC. This encodes CASRIYSVNNEQFF.

The J gene is TRBJ1-1, the V gene TRBV6-6; TRBD1 aligns across 8 bases. V shed 6 bases, J shed 1 base, and the junction held 4 bases outside the gene matches. Looked up from germline, CDR1 is MNHNY and CDR2 is SVGAGI (reference sequence). The CDR3 totals 14 residues. The CDR3 reads CASRKGQGNTEAFF. CDR3 in DNA: TGTGCCAGCAGGAAAGGACAGGGGAACACTGAAGCTTTCTTT.

This chain links TRBV3-1 (or the pseudogene TRBV3-2) with TRBJ2-5, with a possible D match to TRBD1 (5 bases). The CDR3 runs 20 residues. Germline V gene data show CDR1 as LGHDT and CDR2 as YNNKEL (reference sequence). V was cut by 1 base and J by 1 base, with 25 bases left in between. CDR3 residues: CASSQVLWQGNWAPQETQYF. The CDR3 coding sequence is TGTGCCAGCAGCCAAGTTTTGTGGCAGGGCAATTGGGCTCCCCAAGAGACCCAGTACTTC.

The gene calls are TRBV18 and TRBJ2-7; tentatively, D is TRBD2 (6 bases). The germline V gene has CDR1 KGHSH and CDR2 LQKENI. V dropped 3 bases and J dropped 3 bases, with 27 bases sitting between them. This CDR3 spans 19 amino acids. The DNA for the CDR3 is TGTGCCAGCTCACCCCCTTCCCCTAGCGTGAGAGGGTCCCTCTACGAGCAGTACTTC. Amino acids: CASSPPSPSVRGSLYEQYF.

CDR3 coding DNA: TGTGCCAGTAGTAAGGACACCTGGCAAGAGACCCAGTACTTC. As protein: CASSKDTWQETQYF. This rearrangement joins TRBV19 to TRBJ2-5; possible D gene TRBD1, 5 bases. V was shortened by 4 bases and J by 2 bases, with 11 bases between the two germline ends. The CDR3 extends over 14 amino acids. CDR1 and CDR2 from the germline V gene are LNHDA and SQIVND (reference sequence).

The rearrangement uses TRBV21-1 and TRBJ2-4; whether TRBD1, the table's D call, matches the DNA was not checked. TRBV21-1 is recorded as a pseudogene. The CDR3 runs to 16 residues. The CDR3 DNA sequence: TGTGCCAGCAGCAAAGCAGGCCAGGGGAACAAAAACATTCAGTACTTC. It encodes CASSKAGQGNKNIQYF.

The CDR3 protein is CASSLAPGAAGYTF. CDR3 in DNA: TGTGCCAGCAGCTTAGCCCCAGGGGCGGCTGGCTACACCTTC. The chain combines TRBV7-8 with TRBJ1-2; D possibly corresponds to TRBD1 (6 bases). This CDR3 has 14 residues. Trimming stripped 0 bases from V and 7 bases from J, with 12 bases between. The V gene's germline CDR1 is SGHVS and CDR2 FQNEAQ. The complete variable domain, with remaining parts taken from reference TRBV7-8 and TRBJ1-2, reads GAGVSQSPRYKVAKRGQDVALRCDPISGHVSLFWYQQALGQGPEFLTYFQNEAQLDKSGLPSDRFFAERPEGSVSTLKIQRTQQEDSAVYLCASSLAPGAAGYTFGSGTRLTVV.

J is TRBJ1-2 and V is TRBV6-1; the match to TRBD1 covers 10 bases. CDR1 is MNHNS, CDR2 SASEGT, per germline. The CDR3 covers 14 residues. J gave up 7 bases and V 3 bases, and 5 bases lay outside the gene matches. Here the CDR3 reads CASSDLDRGGGYTF. CDR3 DNA sequence: TGTGCCAGCAGTGATCTGGACAGGGGGGGTGGCTACACCTTC.

The genes are TRBV11-2 and TRBJ2-7; TRBD1 might be the D (5 bases). Trimming took off 2 bases at V and 5 bases at J, with 19 bases between the two ends. CDR3 length: 16 amino acids. Germline-derived CDR1 and CDR2 are SGHAT and FQNNGV. CDR3 protein: CASSLYRGQGGDEQYF. Here the CDR3 DNA reads TGTGCCAGCAGCTTATATAGGGGTCAGGGTGGCGACGAGCAGTACTTC.

The chain couples TRBV28 to TRBJ1-1; 8 nucleotides align to TRBD1. V trimming: 7 bases; J trimming: 5 bases; junction bases outside the gene matches: 9. This CDR3 spans 14 amino acids. Germline assignment: CDR1 MDHEN and CDR2 SYDVKM. CDR3 in amino acids: CASISPGGFTEAFF. In DNA form, the CDR3 reads TGTGCCAGCATCTCACCAGGGGGCTTTACTGAAGCTTTCTTT.

This clone has just one count. The chain joins TRBV9 to TRBJ2-6; the match to TRBD2 covers 10 bases. The CDR3 has 20 residues. Germline V gives CDR1 SGDLS, CDR2 YYNGEE. V lost 0 bases, J lost 3 bases, and 12 bases stayed unmatched. CDR3 sequence: CASSVAGPSGSKVGANVLTF. CDR3 nucleotide sequence: TGTGCCAGCAGCGTAGCTGGGCCTAGCGGGAGCAAAGTTGGGGCCAACGTCCTGACTTTC.

There are a few counts of this clone. The V gene is TRBV5-6, the J gene TRBJ1-2; TRBD1 matches 7 bases. In germline, CDR1 is SGHDT, CDR2 YYEEEE. The V gene end was trimmed by 4 bases and the J gene end by 4 bases; junction bases not matched to a gene: 4. This CDR3 comprises 13 residues. CDR3 protein: CASSEGTVYGYTF. The DNA of the CDR3 is TGTGCCAGCAGCGAAGGGACAGTCTATGGCTACACCTTC.